This TCR beta chain was recorded in a study of shared clonotypes between healthy human individuals. This table comes from immunoSEQ multiplex PCR, and its TCRdb copy is limited to in-frame clones, with some not included. The repertoire holds roughly 1,600,000 clones, with approximately 98.5% as singletons. This clone was recorded once. Sequencing was carried out using naive CD4+ T cells sorted from blood. As for subset: CD45RA+ positively selected. The clonotype was recovered from a man aged 30 to 39 in good health.

The CDR3 DNA follows: TGTGCCGGGGGGACTAGCGGGACTTACGAGCAGTACTTC. Translated, it gives CAGGTSGTYEQYF. This rearrangement joins TRBV5-4 to TRBJ2-7; 13 bases are shared with TRBD2. V lost 10 bases and J lost 4; bases outside the gene matches: 5. The CDR3 spans 13 residues. Germline-derived CDR1 and CDR2 are SGHNT and YYREEE (reference sequence).